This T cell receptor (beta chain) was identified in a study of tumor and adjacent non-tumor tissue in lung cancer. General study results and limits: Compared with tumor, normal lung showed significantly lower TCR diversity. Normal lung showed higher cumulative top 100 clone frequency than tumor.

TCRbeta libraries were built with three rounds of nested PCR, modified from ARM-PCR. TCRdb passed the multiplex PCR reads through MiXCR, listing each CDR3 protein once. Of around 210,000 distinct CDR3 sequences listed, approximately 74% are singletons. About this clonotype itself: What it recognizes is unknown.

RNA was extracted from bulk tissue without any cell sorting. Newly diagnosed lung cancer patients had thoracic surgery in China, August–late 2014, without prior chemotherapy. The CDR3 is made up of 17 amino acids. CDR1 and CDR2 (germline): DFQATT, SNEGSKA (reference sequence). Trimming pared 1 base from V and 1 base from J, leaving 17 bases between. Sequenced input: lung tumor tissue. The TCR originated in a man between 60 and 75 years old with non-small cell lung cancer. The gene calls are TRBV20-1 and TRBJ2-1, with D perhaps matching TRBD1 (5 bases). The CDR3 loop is CSARGSGARTSYNEQFF. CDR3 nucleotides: TGCAGTGCTAGAGGTAGTGGGGCCAGGACGTCCTACAATGAGCAGTTCTTC.